This T cell receptor beta chain was retrieved from a study of monozygotic twins with inflammatory bowel disease. Study outcomes and limitations: Among IBD patients, TCRbeta diversity (inverse Simpson) was lower than in healthy co-twins.

A word on this clonotype: Its cognate antigen is unknown.

A total RNA quantity of approximately 3,700 ng went into each TCR library. Template switching incorporated UMIs with a 6-nucleotide sample barcode. TCRdb re-called the 5' RACE reads, yielding one record per CDR3 amino acid sequence without DNA. The sample features approximately 400,000 distinct CDR3 sequences, with roughly 2.3% in its top ten. In germline, CDR1 is MNHEY, CDR2 SVGEGT. The CDR3 extends over 16 amino acids. The sample consisted of blood. The sequence derives from a human donor with ulcerative colitis or Crohn's disease, or a healthy co-twin of an affected twin (not recorded which). The gene calls are TRBV6-2 or TRBV6-3 and TRBJ2-1; TCRdb returns TRBD1, unconfirmable since there is no DNA. The CDR3 region is CASSYSVGEVHDEQFF.